This T cell receptor (beta chain) originates from a study of blood T cell repertoires in COVID-19. Overall study context: Samples of COVID-19 (acute and convalescent) were obtained from the United States, Italy and Spain. T cells, B-cell-depleted T cells, or PBMCs supplied cDNA or gDNA.

The germline V gene has CDR1 SGHAT and CDR2 FQNNGV. The J segment lost 3 bases and the V segment lost 4 bases, leaving 8 bases of the junction unmatched. This CDR3 has 16 amino acids. Per the original data handling: Estimates of nucleated cell counts were drawn from the amplification of reference gene primers. The method was immunoSEQ multiplex PCR; TCRdb's version includes in-frame clones alone and lacks a portion of them. The D gene and trimming were derived from the DNA, and the V and J assignments and clone size from that table. The table shows 180,000 or so clones, with over 75% occurring only once.

The rearrangement joins TRBV11-2 to TRBJ1-3; 8 nucleotides match TRBD1. The sample comprised peripheral blood. The TCR comes from a man aged 45 to 65 who had recovered from COVID-19. CDR3 DNA: TGTGCCAGCAGCTATCTCAGGGGGCGCCGTGGAAACACCATATATTTT. Encoded protein: CASSYLRGRRGNTIYF.